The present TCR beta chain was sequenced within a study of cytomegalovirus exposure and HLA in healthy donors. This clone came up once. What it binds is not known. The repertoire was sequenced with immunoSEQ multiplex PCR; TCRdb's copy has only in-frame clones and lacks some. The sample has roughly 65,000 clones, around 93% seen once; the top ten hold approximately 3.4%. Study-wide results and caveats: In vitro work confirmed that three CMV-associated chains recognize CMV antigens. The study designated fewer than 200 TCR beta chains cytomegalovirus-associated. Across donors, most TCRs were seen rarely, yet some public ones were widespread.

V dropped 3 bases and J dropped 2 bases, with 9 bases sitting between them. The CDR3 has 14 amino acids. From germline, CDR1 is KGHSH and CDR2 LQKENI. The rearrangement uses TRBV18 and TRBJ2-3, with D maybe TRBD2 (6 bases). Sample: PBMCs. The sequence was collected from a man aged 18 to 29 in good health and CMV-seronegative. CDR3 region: CASSPGRDTDTQYF. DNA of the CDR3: TGTGCCAGCTCACCTGGGCGGGACACAGATACGCAGTATTTT.